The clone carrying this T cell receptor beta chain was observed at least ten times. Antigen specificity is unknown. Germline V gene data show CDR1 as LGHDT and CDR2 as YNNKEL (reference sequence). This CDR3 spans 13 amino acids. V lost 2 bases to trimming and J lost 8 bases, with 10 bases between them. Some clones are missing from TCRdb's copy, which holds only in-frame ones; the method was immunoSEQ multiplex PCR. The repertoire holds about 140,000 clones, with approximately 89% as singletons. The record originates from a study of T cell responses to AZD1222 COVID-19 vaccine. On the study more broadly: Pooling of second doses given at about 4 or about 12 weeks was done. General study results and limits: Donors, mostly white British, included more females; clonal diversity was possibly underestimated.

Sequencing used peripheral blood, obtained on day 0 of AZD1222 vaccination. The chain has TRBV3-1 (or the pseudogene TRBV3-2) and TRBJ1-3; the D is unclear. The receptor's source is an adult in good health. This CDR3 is CASSQIGLDTIYF. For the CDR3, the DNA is TGTGCCAGCAGCCAAATAGGCCTGGACACCATATATTTT.